This T cell receptor beta chain came from a study of blood T cell repertoires in COVID-19. The CDR3 is 15 amino acids. CDR1 is SGHNT, CDR2 YENEEA, per germline. V dropped 6 bases and J dropped 1 base, with 12 bases sitting between them. In the study's own analysis: Reference gene primer amplification gave nucleated cell count estimates. The method was immunoSEQ multiplex PCR; TCRdb's version includes in-frame clones alone and lacks a portion of them. From that table come the V and J calls and clone size; the DNA was used to work out D and trimming. The sample has 20,000 to 30,000 clones, less than 85% seen once.

The TCR originated in a human donor in a cohort sampled during active COVID-19. The chain combines TRBV11-3 with TRBJ2-2, with a possible D match to TRBD1 (6 bases). Sequenced sample: peripheral blood. This CDR3 reads CASRSRTENTGELFF. For the CDR3, the DNA is TGTGCCAGCAGATCTCGGACAGAGAACACCGGGGAGCTGTTTTTT.